These 23 T cell receptor beta chains share one sample of origin, sequenced in a study of PD-1 blockade in classical Hodgkin lymphoma. Relapse after autologous stem cell transplantation occurred in every patient, and brentuximab vedotin exposure varied. TCRdb keeps only in-frame clones here, not all; method: immunoSEQ multiplex PCR. The table records some 96,000 clones, roughly 81% of them present only once. The material was peripheral blood mononuclear cells (PBMCs), obtained before the second cycle of nivolumab. These receptors were taken from a human donor with classical Hodgkin lymphoma.

The rearrangement joins TRBV7-9 to TRBJ1-2; 7 bases agree with TRBD1. Per the germline V gene, CDR1 is SEHNR and CDR2 is FQNEAQ (reference sequence). V lost 5 bases, J lost 8 bases, and 5 bases stayed unmatched. The CDR3 is 12 residues long. The CDR3 nucleotides are TGTGCCAGCAGCCAGGGGGGCTGGGGCTACACCTTC. This gives the protein CASSQGGWGYTF.

The V and J genes are TRBV6-1 and TRBJ2-7; 8 bases align to TRBD1. V was pared by 7 bases and J by 6 bases, with 14 bases of the junction left unmatched. The CDR3 has 15 amino acids. Looked up from germline, CDR1 is MNHNS and CDR2 is SASEGT. The CDR3 loop reads CASTPTGARQGEQYF. In DNA, the CDR3 is TGTGCCAGCACTCCGACAGGGGCCCGTCAGGGCGAGCAGTACTTC.

This clone came up a few times. The CDR3 DNA reads TGTGCCGGGAGGGGGGGCACCACCGGGGAGCTGTTTTTT. Translated, it gives CAGRGGTTGELFF. The rearrangement links TRBV6-6 to TRBJ2-2, with a tentative D call TRBD2 (7 bases). Looked up from germline, CDR1 is MNHNY and CDR2 is SVGAGI (reference sequence). Trimming pared 11 bases from V and 4 bases from J, leaving 14 bases between. This CDR3 comprises 13 residues.

The V call is TRBV10-3, the J call TRBJ2-3; 9 bases line up with TRBD2. The germline gives CDR1 ENHRY, CDR2 SYGVKD. V gave up 8 bases and J gave up 6 bases; unmatched junction bases: 9. The CDR3 is 14 residues long. The CDR3 sequence is CAIGLAGVADTQYF. The CDR3 DNA is TGTGCCATCGGATTAGCGGGAGTCGCTGATACGCAGTATTTT.

CDR3 nucleotides: TGTGCCAGCAGCTTCCAGGGGAACACTGAAGCTTTCTTT. This gives the protein CASSFQGNTEAFF. The chain couples TRBV7-2 to TRBJ1-1; tentative D call: TRBD1 (5 bases). The CDR3 length is 13 residues. With 3 bases removed from V and 1 base from J, the gap between germline ends came to 6 bases. The germline gives CDR1 SGHTA, CDR2 FQGNSA.

The chain has TRBV19 and TRBJ2-7; D unresolved. Germline assignment: CDR1 LNHDA and CDR2 SQIVND (reference sequence). V lost 6 bases, J lost 4 bases, and 22 bases lay in between. The CDR3 extends over 16 amino acids. CDR3 residues: CASSPQRRSAKYEQYF. The DNA of the CDR3 is TGTGCCAGTAGCCCTCAGAGGCGCTCGGCTAAGTACGAGCAGTACTTC.

The J gene is TRBJ2-5, the V gene TRBV6-1; 10 positions match TRBD1. Germline CDR1 and CDR2: MNHNS and SASEGT. There are 18 residues in the CDR3. V lost 4 bases to trimming and J lost 0 bases; unmatched junction nucleotides: 11. CDR3: CASSGPDRGANYQETQYF. The CDR3 coding sequence is TGTGCCAGCAGTGGCCCGGACAGGGGGGCCAATTACCAAGAGACCCAGTACTTC.

This clone was seen a single time. V usage is TRBV5-6 and J usage is TRBJ2-7, with a weak D call TRBD2 (5 bases). Per the germline V gene, CDR1 is SGHDT and CDR2 is YYEEEE. The CDR3 is 14 residues long. V dropped 4 bases and J dropped 3 bases, with 14 bases sitting between them. CDR3 loop: CASSAGVRVYEQYF. CDR3 DNA sequence: TGTGCCAGCAGCGCCGGGGTCCGCGTCTACGAGCAGTACTTC.

The CDR3 DNA reads as TGTGCCAGCAGTTCCCGCCTGACACCGTACCAAGAGACCCAGTACTTC. Translating it yields CASSSRLTPYQETQYF. V is TRBV28 and J is TRBJ2-5; D is uncertain. Germline V gene data show CDR1 as MDHEN and CDR2 as SYDVKM. The CDR3 totals 16 residues. Trimming removed 4 bases at V and 0 bases at J, with 15 bases between.

The genes are TRBV7-9 and TRBJ1-5; the D is unclear. Trimming left V 1 base short and J 1 base short, with 8 bases between. The CDR3 length is 15 residues. The V gene's germline CDR1 is SEHNR and CDR2 FQNEAQ (reference sequence). Written as DNA, the CDR3 is TGTGCCAGCAGCTTAGGACAAACAAGCAATCAGCCCCAGCATTTT. Translating it yields CASSLGQTSNQPQHF.

J is TRBJ2-7 and V is TRBV6-1, with 9 bases matching TRBD1. The CDR3 is made up of 15 amino acids. Trimming cost V 4 bases and J 1 base; bases outside gene matches: 5. Germline V gene lookup returns CDR1 MNHNS and CDR2 SASEGT. The CDR3 bases are TGTGCCAGCAGTGTAGGACAGGGGTTTTCCTACGAGCAGTACTTC. This sequence encodes CASSVGQGFSYEQYF.

This chain connects TRBV11-2 to TRBJ2-1; 10 bases fit TRBD2. The J segment lost 8 bases and the V segment lost 5 bases, leaving 15 bases of the junction unmatched. CDR1 and CDR2 (germline): SGHAT, FQNNGV. This CDR3 has 17 amino acids. The CDR3, as DNA: TGTGCCAGCAGCAGGACAGGGAGCGGGAGGGCCGTCGATGAGCAGTTCTTC. Its protein product is CASSRTGSGRAVDEQFF.

The gene calls are TRBV10-3 and TRBJ2-3, with D maybe TRBD1 (6 bases). This CDR3 has 15 amino acids. V was pared by 6 bases and J by 0 bases, with 13 bases between. CDR1 and CDR2 from the germline V gene are ENHRY and SYGVKD. DNA for the CDR3: TGTGCCATCAGGGGGGCTGGAACCAGCACAGATACGCAGTATTTT. It encodes CAIRGAGTSTDTQYF.

The chain has TRBV10-3 and TRBJ2-1; tentatively, D is TRBD1 (6 bases). Per germline, CDR1 ENHRY and CDR2 SYGVKD. The CDR3 extends over 14 amino acids. Trimming stripped 7 bases from V and 1 base from J, with 11 bases between. CDR3 DNA: TGTGCCATCACAGGGGTAGGATCCTACAATGAGCAGTTCTTC. This encodes CAITGVGSYNEQFF.

This chain connects TRBV5-8 to TRBJ1-1; 10 bases are a match to TRBD1. V gave up 1 base and J gave up 3 bases; unmatched junction bases: 6. The germline CDR1 and CDR2 sequences are SGHTS and YDEGEE. The CDR3 is made up of 16 amino acids. The CDR3 DNA reads as TGTGCCAGCAGCTTGAGTTGGGGGACAGGGGACACTGAAGCTTTCTTT. As protein: CASSLSWGTGDTEAFF.

The rearrangement links TRBV7-9 to TRBJ1-2; 10 nucleotides align to TRBD1. Germline CDR1 is SEHNR and CDR2 is FQNEAQ (reference sequence). The ends lost 1 base at V and 7 bases at J; junction bases unmatched: 6. This CDR3 region has 15 residues. CDR3 loop: CASSLGGQGIFGYTF. In DNA, the CDR3 is TGTGCCAGCAGCTTAGGGGGACAGGGGATCTTTGGCTACACCTTC.

Within the sample, this clone is medium-sized. This sequence joins TRBV9 and TRBJ1-1, with D perhaps TRBD1 (5 bases). The V gene's germline CDR1 is SGDLS and CDR2 YYNGEE. The V gene lost 4 bases and the J gene lost 0 bases, with 7 bases spanning the gap. The CDR3 runs to 13 residues. The CDR3 DNA reads TGTGCCAGCAGCACAGGCGTGAACACTGAAGCTTTCTTT. This codes for CASSTGVNTEAFF.

V gene TRBV25-1 combines with J gene TRBJ1-4; D not resolved. CDR3 length: 15 residues. Between the trimmed V and J ends, which lost 1 base and 6 bases, there was a span of 12 bases. Per the germline V gene, CDR1 is MGHDK and CDR2 is SYGVNS. CDR3 residues: CASSELSGFYEKLFF. In DNA form, the CDR3 reads TGTGCCAGCAGTGAATTGAGTGGGTTTTATGAAAAACTGTTTTTT.

This chain links TRBV2 with TRBJ1-3, with D unresolved. V dropped 4 bases and J dropped 0 bases, with 10 bases sitting between them. This CDR3 comprises 15 residues. In germline, CDR1 is SNHLY, CDR2 FYNNEI. The DNA for the CDR3 is TGTGCCAGCAGTGCACGGACGAGCTCTGGAAACACCATATATTTT. Amino acid sequence: CASSARTSSGNTIYF.

The V and J genes are TRBV6-5 and TRBJ2-1; TRBD1 or TRBD2 may be the D gene (6 bases each). In germline, CDR1 is MNHEY, CDR2 SVGAGI. Trimming stripped 7 bases from V and 2 bases from J, with 12 bases between. The CDR3 loop spans 14 amino acids. The CDR3 loop reads CASKGGLPYNEQFF. The CDR3 DNA is TGTGCCAGCAAAGGGGGGCTTCCCTACAATGAGCAGTTCTTC.

The J gene is TRBJ2-1, the V gene TRBV27; 12 bases fit TRBD2. The ends lost 6 bases at V and 6 bases at J; junction bases unmatched: 15. CDR1 and CDR2 (germline): MNHEY, SMNVEV (reference sequence). This CDR3 comprises 18 residues. CDR3 DNA sequence: TGTGCCAGCAGGTTTGCCCCCTTACCTAGCGGGAGGGCCAATGAGCAGTTCTTC. It codes for CASRFAPLPSGRANEQFF.

V gene TRBV10-3 combines with J gene TRBJ2-1, with 13 nucleotides matching TRBD2. The V and J ends lost 6 bases and 7 bases, in that order; junction bases with no gene match: 6. Germline lookup yields CDR1 ENHRY and CDR2 SYGVKD. The length of the CDR3 is 15 residues. This CDR3 is CAIRTSGRDQNEQFF. The DNA for the CDR3 is TGTGCCATCAGAACTAGCGGGAGGGATCAGAATGAGCAGTTCTTC.

The V and J genes are TRBV30 and TRBJ2-7, with a weak D call TRBD1 (6 bases). Trimming cost V 1 base and J 1 base, with 11 bases left between them. The CDR3 loop spans 14 amino acids. CDR1 is GTSNPN and CDR2 is SVGIG in the germline V gene (reference sequence). CDR3 DNA: TGTGCCTGGAGTGGACAGGTGAGATCCTACGAGCAGTACTTC. The encoded protein is CAWSGQVRSYEQYF.